The rows below give T cell receptor beta chains drawn from one sample of a study of blood T cell repertoires in COVID-19. Method: immunoSEQ multiplex PCR; TCRdb's copy keeps in-frame clones and lacks some. The sample holds roughly 200,000 clones, roughly 78% seen once. The specimen sequenced was peripheral blood. Receptor source: a man aged 65 to 85 with active or convalescent COVID-19. CDR3s leave out the opening cysteine and the closing phenylalanine or tryptophan. The order of the fields is V gene, J gene, CDR3 protein.

TRBV29-1	TRBJ2-7	SVRPGGDSYEQY
TRBV27	TRBJ1-6	ATRGVYNSPLH
TRBV5-1	TRBJ2-5	ASLKDVAGGETQY
TRBV20-1	TRBJ1-1	SASRDMNTEAF
TRBV12-2	TRBJ2-1	ASRLEGDYNEQF
TRBV6-5	TRBJ1-3	ASSYSGSSGNTIY
TRBV15	TRBJ1-5	ATSRGRRLNQPQH
TRBV29-1	TRBJ1-2	SVDRRQLNYGYT
TRBV7-2	TRBJ2-1	ASSLSGGAEGEF
TRBV4-2	TRBJ1-1	ASSQSGGRNTEAF
TRBV3-1/TRBV3-2	TRBJ1-1	ASSHNRAGGTEAF
TRBV5-1	TRBJ1-5	ASSLGQGDQPQH
TRBV18	TRBJ1-6	ASSVFGQGVISPLH
TRBV7-6	TRBJ1-2	ASSPYPGQSGSNYGYT
TRBV7-2	TRBJ2-3	ASSLASGSTDTQY
TRBV7-9	TRBJ2-7	ASSLTGGSYEQY
TRBV5-8	TRBJ2-1	ASSRGTSGENEQF
TRBV19	TRBJ1-3	ASSEGAGGNTIY
TRBV7-9	TRBJ2-7	ASADSSYEQY
TRBV30	TRBJ2-5	AWSKGLAGGLRETQY
TRBV30	TRBJ2-5	AWGLAGETQY
TRBV5-6	TRBJ1-1	ASRHRGAVTEAF
TRBV11-3	TRBJ1-3	ASSPICPPSSPYYGNTIY
TRBV18	TRBJ1-6	ASSPEGTNSPLH
TRBV2	TRBJ1-5	ASSFWDRENQPQH
TRBV6-5	TRBJ1-1	AGQGTLEAF
TRBV6-1	TRBJ1-1	ASSEAGGAF
TRBV25-1	TRBJ2-3	ASNSYTGGGWDTQY
TRBV6-5	TRBJ1-1	ASSYGTGRSTEAF
TRBV24-1	TRBJ1-2	ATAPLQQNNYGYT
TRBV5-1	TRBJ2-3	ASSGGDRGFTDTQY
TRBV10-3	TRBJ1-2	AISELTEEGYT
TRBV9	TRBJ2-5	ASSRGLAGEETQY
TRBV19	TRBJ1-5	ASSEQSDQPQH
TRBV19	TRBJ2-3	ASSKGGGANTQY
TRBV19	TRBJ1-5	ASSRDALRSQPQH
TRBV9	TRBJ2-3	ASRPDRGVLDTQY
TRBV9	TRBJ1-3	ASSGGGTGTSGNTIY
TRBV5-1	TRBJ1-2	ASSRDSPSNYGYT
TRBV19	TRBJ2-7	ASSIDLGGEQY
TRBV6-5	TRBJ2-7	ASSSSGTYEQY
TRBV5-1	TRBJ2-3	ASSFSGGTDTQY
TRBV6-5	TRBJ1-2	ASMYAGAGYT
TRBV29-1	TRBJ1-1	SVLFSEFEAF
TRBV19	TRBJ1-1	ASRGGVGTEAF
TRBV5-1	TRBJ2-5	ASSSGQQEETQY
TRBV11-3	TRBJ2-1	ASSARGNEQF
TRBV25-1	TRBJ1-3	ASSGNSGNTIY
TRBV7-2	TRBJ1-1	ASSLDPGETEAF
TRBV12-3/TRBV12-4	TRBJ1-1	ASSGTVATEAF
TRBV5-4	TRBJ2-3	ASSWGGHGGDTQY
TRBV7-2	TRBJ2-3	ASSGGTDTQY
TRBV4-2	TRBJ2-1	ASSQDGGGRAYNEQF
TRBV29-1	TRBJ2-3	SVSWRTVGTDTQY
TRBV19	TRBJ1-6	ASSIPLAGGHYSPLH
TRBV7-6	TRBJ2-1	ASSGRLAGVNEQF
TRBV5-1	TRBJ2-2	ASSLTSGSGTGELF
TRBV18	TRBJ1-1	ASSPDRARNTEAF
TRBV7-9	TRBJ2-1	ASSLAGSRTNEQF